The text below deals with one T cell receptor (beta chain). The target antigen is unknown. The data derive from a study of T cells after yellow fever vaccination. Broader study findings: Primary-vaccination clones mostly resurfaced post-booster (less than 98% CD4, under 90% CD8).

V lost 7 bases and J lost 0; bases outside the gene matches: 9. This CDR3 spans 16 amino acids. One entry per CDR3 protein results from TCRdb running MiXCR on the 5' RACE reads. The sample shows around 610,000 distinct CDR3 sequences, roughly 13% of them seen only once. The sequenced sample was PBMCs, obtained on the day of the yellow fever booster vaccination. This TCR was recovered from a man aged 25 to 40 who received the YFV17D yellow fever vaccine. This sequence joins TRBV12-3 or TRBV12-4 and TRBJ1-3; 7 bases fit TRBD1. The CDR3 DNA reads TGTGCCAGCACCCGGGACAGAATGAACTCTGGAAACACCATATATTTT. It translates to CASTRDRMNSGNTIYF.